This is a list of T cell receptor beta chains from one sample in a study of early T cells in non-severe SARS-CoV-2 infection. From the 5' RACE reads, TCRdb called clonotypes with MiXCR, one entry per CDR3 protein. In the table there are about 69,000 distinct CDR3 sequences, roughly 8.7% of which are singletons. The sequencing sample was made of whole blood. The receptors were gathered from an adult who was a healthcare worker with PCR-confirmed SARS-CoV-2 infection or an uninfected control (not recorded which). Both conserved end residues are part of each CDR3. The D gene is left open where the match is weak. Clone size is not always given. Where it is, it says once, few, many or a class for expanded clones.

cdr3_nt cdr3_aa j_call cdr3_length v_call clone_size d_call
TGTGCCAGCAGCCCTACTAGCGGGATCTTCTACGAGCAGTACTTC CASSPTSGIFYEQYF TRBJ2-7 15 TRBV7-6 many TRBD2
TGTGCCAGCAGCTTTAAAGGGACTACCACTGAAGCTTTCTTT CASSFKGTTTEAFF TRBJ1-1 14 TRBV7-2 few .
TGTGCCAGCAGCTTATATATGTTCGGGAAGGGCAATGAGCAGTTCTTC CASSLYMFGKGNEQFF TRBJ2-1 16 TRBV7-3 many .
TGTGCCAGCAGTTTGCCGGTAGGATATGGCTACACCTTC CASSLPVGYGYTF TRBJ1-2 13 TRBV28 . .
TGTGCCAGCAGTTTATTTTTAACAGGGCCAGATACGCAGTATTTT CASSLFLTGPDTQYF TRBJ2-3 15 TRBV27 . .
TGTGCCAGTAGCCATCCGGCCGGGGCAACTAATGAAAAACTGTTTTTT CASSHPAGATNEKLFF TRBJ1-4 16 TRBV19 many .
TGCAGCGTTGCAGCGGGAGGTCCAGATACGCAGTATTTT CSVAAGGPDTQYF TRBJ2-3 13 TRBV29-1 many TRBD2
TGTGCCAGCAGCCCCGGACAGTACACAGATACGCAGTATTTT CASSPGQYTDTQYF TRBJ2-3 14 TRBV5-8 few .
TGTGCCAGCAGCGTAGCTTCCTGGGACGAGCAGTACTTC CASSVASWDEQYF TRBJ2-7 13 TRBV9 . .
TGTGCCAGCAGCTTAGCCGAATCTAACTCCTACGAGCAGTACTTC CASSLAESNSYEQYF TRBJ2-7 15 TRBV11-1 . .
TGTGCCAGCAGCCCCGGACAGGGTTACAATGAGCAGTTCTTC CASSPGQGYNEQFF TRBJ2-1 14 TRBV11-2 many TRBD1
TGCGCCAGCAAAGGACAGGGACCCCTGAACACTGAAGCTTTCTTT CASKGQGPLNTEAFF TRBJ1-1 15 TRBV5-1 many TRBD1
TGTGCCAGCAGACCGGGACTACAGGGCACTGAAGTTTTCTTT CASRPGLQGTEVFF TRBJ1-1 14 TRBV28 . .
TGTGCCAGCACCGTCCCGAATCTCGGGGGGGCAGGAGATACGCAGTATTTT CASTVPNLGGAGDTQYF TRBJ2-3 17 TRBV7-9 few TRBD2
TGTGCCAGCAAGGGACTAGCGGGAGACGAGCAGTACTTC CASKGLAGDEQYF TRBJ2-7 13 TRBV27 many TRBD2
TGTGCCAGCAGCTTAGCGCGGCGGGCGGGGGCAGATACGCAGTATTTT CASSLARRAGADTQYF TRBJ2-3 16 TRBV7-2 many TRBD2
TGTGCCAGCAGCTTAGGTCAGCTGCCGAACATTCAGTACTTC CASSLGQLPNIQYF TRBJ2-4 14 TRBV7-9 few .
TGTGCCAGCAGTTCCCGCCAGGGAACCTACGAGCAGTACTTC CASSSRQGTYEQYF TRBJ2-7 14 TRBV28 many .
TGTGCCAGCAGCTTGGGACGGCCCTCTGGGGCCAACGTCCTGACTTTC CASSLGRPSGANVLTF TRBJ2-6 16 TRBV7-9 many .
TGTGCCAGCAGCGCTGGGACAGTGCCTAATGAAAAACTGTTTTTT CASSAGTVPNEKLFF TRBJ1-4 15 TRBV7-9 few TRBD1
TGTGCCAGCCGTACGGGGGGTCAGGGGCCCCAGCATTTT CASRTGGQGPQHF TRBJ1-5 13 TRBV7-9 few .
TGCAGTGCTAGGCCCAGCGGGGGGGCCGGATACGAGCAGTACTTC CSARPSGGAGYEQYF TRBJ2-7 15 TRBV20-1 many TRBD2
TGTGCCAGCAGCCACTGGGGGCGTCCCTACGAGCAGTACTTC CASSHWGRPYEQYF TRBJ2-7 14 TRBV14 . .
TGTGCCAGCAGCCAAGTTCGCTACGAGCAGTACTTC CASSQVRYEQYF TRBJ2-7 12 TRBV14 many .
TGTGCCAGCAGTGAAGCGCCCGAAGGAGATACGCAGTATTTT CASSEAPEGDTQYF TRBJ2-3 14 TRBV2 . .
TGTGCCAGCAGCGAATGGGGGAGGGTTGGGAATGAGCAGTTCTTC CASSEWGRVGNEQFF TRBJ2-1 15 TRBV25-1 . TRBD2
TGCAGTGCTAGAGTGGACTACACAGATACGCAGTATTTT CSARVDYTDTQYF TRBJ2-3 13 TRBV20-1 many .
TGTGCCTCCCGAGGTAGCGGGAGAGTGGAGACCCAGTACTTC CASRGSGRVETQYF TRBJ2-5 14 TRBV10-3 many TRBD2
TGCGCCAGCAGCCTACACCAGGGGACTGAAGCTTTCTTT CASSLHQGTEAFF TRBJ1-1 13 TRBV5-1 many .
TGCGCCAGCAGTGGAGACGAAGCCTACGAGCAGTACTTC CASSGDEAYEQYF TRBJ2-7 13 TRBV10-1 few .
TGCAGTGCTAGTGGGACTTCCTCCTACGAGCAGTACTTC CSASGTSSYEQYF TRBJ2-7 13 TRBV20-1 many .
TGCGCCAGCAGCTTGGACGACGGGAGCTCCTACAATGAGCAGTTCTTC CASSLDDGSSYNEQFF TRBJ2-1 16 TRBV5-1 . .
TGTGCCAGCAGTTTAGGGCTCTACGAGCAGTACTTC CASSLGLYEQYF TRBJ2-7 12 TRBV12-3/TRBV12-4 many .
TGTGCCAGCAGCCCAGGGATACAGCCCCAGCATTTT CASSPGIQPQHF TRBJ1-5 12 TRBV5-8 . .
TGTGCCAGCGGCCGGGACAGCTTTGGAAACACCATATATTTT CASGRDSFGNTIYF TRBJ1-3 14 TRBV9 . TRBD1
TGTGCCAGCAGCCTCGACGGGGCGGGAGCGAACTACAATGAGCAGTTCTTC CASSLDGAGANYNEQFF TRBJ2-1 17 TRBV11-2 once TRBD2
TGCGCCAGCAGCGGCTTGGAAACTGGGGGTACCGGGGAGCTGTTTTTT CASSGLETGGTGELFF TRBJ2-2 16 TRBV5-1 . .
TGTGCCAGCAGCCAAGGCCGCTCGGGTGAGCAGTTCTTC CASSQGRSGEQFF TRBJ2-1 13 TRBV14 many .
TGTGCCAGCAGCAATTACATGTATGGGGGTGAAGCTTTCTTT CASSNYMYGGEAFF TRBJ1-1 14 TRBV27 many .
TGTGCCAGCAGTGATATCAGGCAGGGAGGAGGCTACACCTTC CASSDIRQGGGYTF TRBJ1-2 14 TRBV2 many .
TGTGCCAGCAGCTTTACACAGGGGGCAGGCACTGAAGCTTTCTTT CASSFTQGAGTEAFF TRBJ1-1 15 TRBV7-2 many TRBD1
TGTGCCAGCACCCTAGGGGGAGTATCCTACGAGCAGTACTTC CASTLGGVSYEQYF TRBJ2-7 14 TRBV6-1 few .
TGTGCCAGCAGCCGCTCGACCGGACTAGTTGGTGTCGGGGAGCTGTTTTTT CASSRSTGLVGVGELFF TRBJ2-2 17 TRBV7-9 many TRBD2
TGCGCCAGCAGAGACAGGGGAGGGACTGAAGCTTTCTTT CASRDRGGTEAFF TRBJ1-1 13 TRBV5-1 many TRBD1
TGTGCCAGCAGCTCCTACCAGCGGGGGTCCCTCTACGAGCAGTACTTC CASSSYQRGSLYEQYF TRBJ2-7 16 TRBV7-3 . TRBD2
TGCAGCGTGAATGGGTGGGGGACTAGCGGGATTTCGATCATACCTCAGAATGAGCAGTTCTTC CSVNGWGTSGISIIPQNEQFF TRBJ2-1 21 TRBV29-1 few TRBD2